The clone carrying this T cell receptor beta chain has ten or more counts. This CDR3 region has 11 residues. Germline CDR1 reads DFQATT; CDR2 reads SNEGSKA (reference sequence). V was trimmed by 6 bases and J by 5 bases, leaving 10 bases between them. This sample stems from a study of regulatory T cells in long-lasting Graves disease. The time point is: persistent/refractory GD, antithyroid drugs over 5 years with positive TRAb. RNA isolated from PBMCs was used to make the TCR library. Assembly of TCR beta libraries relied on iRepertoire HTBI primers together with Arm-PCR of CDR3 regions. TCRdb used MiXCR to reprocess the multiplex PCR reads, holding one entry per CDR3 protein. Here the sample spans a few hundred thousand distinct CDR3 sequences, 20% to 25% being singletons.

The V call is TRBV20-1, the J call TRBJ2-5; D gene uncertain. The sequences come from peripheral blood mononuclear cells (PBMCs), collected when the disease was refractory, from a patient treated with antithyroid drugs. This clonotype originated in a female donor with Graves disease. The CDR3 sequence is CSAIRQETQYF. For the CDR3, the DNA is TGCAGTGCCATTCGGCAGGAGACCCAGTACTTC.